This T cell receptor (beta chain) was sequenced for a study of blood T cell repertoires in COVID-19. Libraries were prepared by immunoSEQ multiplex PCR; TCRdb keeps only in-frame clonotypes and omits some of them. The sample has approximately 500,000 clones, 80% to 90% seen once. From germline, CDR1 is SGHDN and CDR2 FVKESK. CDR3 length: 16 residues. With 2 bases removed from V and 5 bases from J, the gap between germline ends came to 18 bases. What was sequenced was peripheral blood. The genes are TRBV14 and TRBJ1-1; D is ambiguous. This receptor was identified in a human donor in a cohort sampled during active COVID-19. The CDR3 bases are TGTGCCAGCAGCCAAATGCAAGGAGGGTTGAGGACTGAAGCTTTCTTT. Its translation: CASSQMQGGLRTEAFF. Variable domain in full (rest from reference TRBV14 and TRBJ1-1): EAGVTQFPSHSVIEKGQTVTLRCDPISGHDNLYWYRRVMGKEIKFLLHFVKESKQDESGMPNNRFLAERTGGTYSTLKVQPAELEDSGVYFCASSQMQGGLRTEAFFGQGTRLTVV.